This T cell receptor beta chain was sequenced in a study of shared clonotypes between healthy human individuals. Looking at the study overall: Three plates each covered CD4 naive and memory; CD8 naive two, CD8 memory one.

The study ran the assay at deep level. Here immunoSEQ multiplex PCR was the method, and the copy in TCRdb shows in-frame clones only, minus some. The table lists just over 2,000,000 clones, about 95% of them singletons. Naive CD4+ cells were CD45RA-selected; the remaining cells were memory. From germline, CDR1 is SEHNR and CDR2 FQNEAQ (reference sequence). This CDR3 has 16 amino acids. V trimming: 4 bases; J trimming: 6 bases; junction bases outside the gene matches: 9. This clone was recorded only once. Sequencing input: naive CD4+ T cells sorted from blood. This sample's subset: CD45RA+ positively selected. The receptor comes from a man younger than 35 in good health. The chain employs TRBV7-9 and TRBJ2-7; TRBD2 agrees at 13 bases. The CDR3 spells CASSSRGTSGDGEQYF. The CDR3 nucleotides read TGTGCCAGCAGCTCTAGGGGGACTAGCGGGGATGGCGAGCAGTACTTC.